This T cell receptor (beta chain) derives from a study of PD-1 blockade in classical Hodgkin lymphoma. The study's findings and limits: Nothing has yet pinned down what causes the repertoire differences, possibly disease activity or prior therapy. As was reported, newly diagnosed patients showed lower baseline TCR diversity than healthy donors did.

This clone occurred once. What it recognizes is unknown. Sequencing was performed with immunoSEQ multiplex PCR; in TCRdb, only in-frame clones are kept and a portion is missing. The repertoire has about 13,000 clones, about four fifths of them found once; the top ten carry approximately 15%. The CDR3 is 11 residues long. V gave up 5 bases and J gave up 1 base, with 3 bases separating them. Time point here: cycle 4 day 1 (C4D1), after more than five weeks of nivolumab. After autologous stem cell transplantation all patients relapsed, and prior brentuximab vedotin exposure differed between cohorts. This TCR derives from a human donor with classical Hodgkin lymphoma. The material sequenced was peripheral blood mononuclear cells (PBMCs), taken before the fourth cycle of nivolumab. The chain couples TRBV5-7 to TRBJ2-5; D is unresolved. TRBV5-7 is identified as an open reading frame with a role that is uncertain. CDR3 sequence (DNA): TGTGCCAGCAGTTCCCAAGAGACCCAGTACTTC. It specifies CASSSQETQYF.